What follows are 25 T cell receptor beta chains derived from one specimen sequenced in a study of T cells of healthy individuals. One entry per CDR3 protein results from TCRdb running MiXCR on the 5' RACE reads. The sample gives about 100,000 distinct CDR3 sequences, under 20% of which show up once; roughly 6.1% is in the top ten. The receptors here all came from a human donor in good health.

This chain uses TRBV29-1 with TRBJ2-7; D may be TRBD1 or TRBD2 (5 bases each). The CDR3 is made up of 12 amino acids. Between the trimmed V and J ends, which lost 3 bases and 5 bases, there was a span of 11 bases. Germline V gene lookup returns CDR1 SQVTM and CDR2 ANQGSEA. The DNA for the CDR3 is TGCAGCGTTGATCTGGGGGTAAACGAGCAGTACTTC. It encodes CSVDLGVNEQYF.

There are many counts of this clonotype. The V call is TRBV28, the J call TRBJ2-3; 8 nucleotides match TRBD1. Germline CDR1 MDHEN, CDR2 SYDVKM. The CDR3 length is 16 residues. With 8 bases clipped from V and 4 bases from J, the junction kept 14 bases outside the gene matches. The chain's CDR3 is CASEKVQGGRADTQYF. The CDR3 DNA follows: TGTGCCAGCGAAAAGGTACAGGGGGGCAGAGCAGATACGCAGTATTTT.

This clonotype was seen more than once but under ten times. CDR3 bases: TGTGCCAGCAGCCAGGGCACCTCTTACTATAGCAATCAGCCCCAGCATTTT. As protein: CASSQGTSYYSNQPQHF. This chain connects TRBV3-1 to TRBJ1-5; D not certain. This CDR3 is built from 17 residues. Germline CDR1 reads LGHDT; CDR2 reads YNNKEL (reference sequence). V lost 3 bases, J lost 0 bases, and 15 bases lay in between.

The chain links TRBV12-3 or TRBV12-4 to TRBJ1-5; D possibly corresponds to TRBD1 (5 bases). The CDR3 length is 15 residues. The V and J ends lost 0 bases and 7 bases respectively, with 13 bases between them. CDR3 protein: CASSLARRGSQPQHF. In DNA, the CDR3 is TGTGCCAGCAGTTTAGCGCGGAGGGGATCCCAGCCCCAGCATTTT.

This clonotype was picked up many times. This chain uses TRBV18 with TRBJ2-3; D is undetermined. V shed 5 bases and J shed 0 bases, with 9 bases lying between them. The CDR3 covers 14 residues. Per the germline V gene, CDR1 is KGHSH and CDR2 is LQKENI. The CDR3 here is CASSRDQSTDTQYF. For the CDR3, the DNA is TGTGCCAGCTCAAGAGACCAAAGCACAGATACGCAGTATTTT.

The chain joins TRBV21-1 to TRBJ2-1; the DNA was not used to check the table's D call, TRBD1. TRBV21-1 has pseudogene status. This CDR3 contains 16 residues. CDR3 DNA sequence: TGTGCCAGCAGCAAAGTCCCTGGCCCAGGGGACAATGAGCAGTTCTTC. Its translation: CASSKVPGPGDNEQFF.

The chain joins TRBV5-1 to TRBJ2-1; D unresolved. Per germline, CDR1 SGHRS and CDR2 YFSETQ. This CDR3 is built from 11 residues. V was pared by 1 base and J by 10 bases, with 6 bases between. CDR3 sequence reads: CASSLKWEQFF. CDR3 nucleotides: TGCGCCAGCAGCTTGAAGTGGGAGCAGTTCTTC.

This clonotype was recorded at least ten times. The chain recombines TRBV5-1 with TRBJ1-1, with D uncertain. CDR1 and CDR2 from the germline V gene are SGHRS and YFSETQ. Trimming shortened V by 2 bases and J by 1 base, and 9 bases separated the two germline ends. CDR3 length: 14 amino acids. The CDR3: CASSLSPGNTEAFF. CDR3 coding DNA: TGCGCCAGCAGCTTATCCCCGGGGAACACTGAAGCTTTCTTT. The entire variable domain, with the rest obtained from reference TRBV5-1 and TRBJ1-1, is as follows: KAGVTQTPRYLIKTRGQQVTLSCSPISGHRSVSWYQQTPGQGLQFLFEYFSETQRNKGNFPGRFSGRQFSNSRSEMNVSTLELGDSALYLCASSLSPGNTEAFFGQGTRLTVV.

This clonotype has a handful of counts. V is TRBV20-1 and J is TRBJ1-1; no definite D call. CDR1 and CDR2 (germline): DFQATT, SNEGSKA (reference sequence). The CDR3 covers 17 residues. V was clipped by 5 bases and J by 0 bases, with 22 bases between them. The CDR3 spells CSAGYSTGDLMNTEAFF. In nucleotides, the CDR3 is TGCAGTGCTGGCTACTCGACGGGCGACCTAATGAACACTGAAGCTTTCTTT.

The chain carries TRBV6-1 and TRBJ2-7, with D maybe TRBD1 (5 bases). From germline, CDR1 is MNHNS and CDR2 SASEGT. V shed 6 bases and J shed 3 bases, with 18 bases lying between them. The CDR3 is 15 amino acids. This chain's CDR3 is CASSEAQGQFYEQYF. CDR3 DNA: TGTGCCAGCAGCGAGGCCCAGGGCCAGTTCTACGAGCAGTACTTC.

The V and J genes are TRBV20-1 and TRBJ2-5; perhaps TRBD2 as D (6 bases). Germline V CDR1 and CDR2: DFQATT, SNEGSKA (reference sequence). Trimming left V 3 bases short and J 5 bases short, with 16 bases between. The CDR3 sequence is 14 residues long. The CDR3 DNA reads as TGCAGTGCTAGTCGGGCGGGATTAGCGGAGACCCAGTACTTC. Translated, it gives CSASRAGLAETQYF.

The CDR3 here is CASSLPLPKHGSGANVLTF. The CDR3, as DNA: TGTGCCAGCAGCTTACCTTTGCCGAAACACGGCTCTGGGGCCAACGTCCTGACTTTC. The chain is built from TRBV7-2 and TRBJ2-6; D is undetermined. Germline loops: CDR1 SGHTA, CDR2 FQGNSA. Trimming removed 2 bases from V and 0 bases from J, with 17 bases in between. This CDR3 has 19 amino acids. Complete variable domain (other parts from reference TRBV7-2 and TRBJ2-6): GAGVSQSPSNKVTEKGKDVELRCDPISGHTALYWYRQSLGQGLEFLIYFQGNSAPDKSGLPSDRFSAERTGGSVSTLTIQRTQQEDSAVYLCASSLPLPKHGSGANVLTFGAGSRLTVL.

This clonotype has more than one count but fewer than ten. This rearrangement joins TRBV27 to TRBJ2-5; D is perhaps TRBD1 (6 bases). The V end lost 3 bases, the J end lost 5 bases, and 10 bases lay between the germline ends. This CDR3 region has 13 residues. Per the germline V gene, CDR1 is MNHEY and CDR2 is SMNVEV (reference sequence). DNA of the CDR3: TGTGCCAGCAGTTTTCAGGGGATGGAGACCCAGTACTTC. As protein: CASSFQGMETQYF.

In DNA form, the CDR3 reads TGTGCCAGCAGCTTAGGCCGCAGGACAGGGGGCTGGGACTATGGCTACACCTTC. It translates to CASSLGRRTGGWDYGYTF. The chain links TRBV13 to TRBJ1-2; 11 positions match TRBD1. CDR1 PRHDT and CDR2 FYEKMQ come from the germline V gene (reference sequence). The CDR3 has 18 residues. Losses at the gene ends were 0 bases for V and 3 bases for J; bases not matched to a gene: 9.

In this sample, this clonotype turned up a few times. The chain joins TRBV2 to TRBJ2-2; possibly TRBD1 for D (5 bases). V lost 6 bases and J lost 6, with 8 bases in between. From germline, CDR1 is SNHLY and CDR2 FYNNEI. The CDR3 is 12 residues long. In nucleotides, the CDR3 is TGTGCCAGCAGCACAGGCTCCGGGGAGCTGTTTTTT. It codes for CASSTGSGELFF.

This clonotype turned up a few times. The chain combines TRBV4-3 with TRBJ1-4; D may be TRBD1 (5 bases). The V and J ends lost 0 bases and 8 bases respectively, with 13 bases between them. The CDR3 length is 15 residues. Germline values: CDR1 LGHNA, CDR2 YSLEER. This chain's CDR3 is CASSQDPYWGEKLFF. The CDR3, as DNA: TGCGCCAGCAGCCAAGATCCCTACTGGGGCGAAAAACTGTTTTTT.

In this sample, this clonotype turned up many times. The J gene is TRBJ1-1, the V gene TRBV20-1; the match to TRBD1 covers 7 bases. J was trimmed by 6 bases and V by 3 bases; bases with no gene match: 10. CDR1 DFQATT and CDR2 SNEGSKA come from the germline V gene (reference sequence). The CDR3 has 14 amino acids. CDR3 nucleotides: TGCAGTGCTAGGGGACAGTTCGAAGTGGCTGAAGCTTTCTTT. It encodes CSARGQFEVAEAFF.

This chain uses TRBV4-1 with TRBJ2-5, with D unresolved. Germline loops: CDR1 MGHRA, CDR2 YSYEKL. The V end lost 3 bases, the J end lost 0 bases, and 8 bases lay between the germline ends. CDR3 length equals 14 residues. The CDR3 nucleotides read TGCGCCAGCAGCCAGAGTCATAACCAAGAGACCCAGTACTTC. Its translation: CASSQSHNQETQYF.

Notes on this clonotype: This may come from a read error, since a much larger clone is one base off. Lacking the conserved final phenylalanine or tryptophan, this CDR3 likely reflects a read error. Here the CDR3 DNA reads TGCAGCGTTGTCGCAGGCTACAATGAGCAGTTCTCC. Residues: CSVVAGYNEQFS. The chain uses TRBV29-1 and TRBJ2-1; D unclear. CDR3 length: 12 amino acids. CDR1 and CDR2 from the germline V gene are SQVTM and ANQGSEA. The V end lost 4 bases, the J end lost 3 bases, and 7 bases lay between the germline ends.

This clonotype turned up a few times. The chain combines TRBV7-9 with TRBJ2-3; D gene unclear. Germline V CDR1 and CDR2: SEHNR, FQNEAQ (reference sequence). Trimming removed 2 bases at V and 4 bases at J, with 7 bases between. The CDR3 sequence is 13 residues long. CDR3 residues: CASSLPNSDTQYF. The CDR3 DNA sequence: TGTGCCAGCAGCTTACCTAACTCAGATACGCAGTATTTT.

This clonotype occurred many times. This chain connects TRBV7-9 to TRBJ2-7; D is unresolved. Germline V gene lookup returns CDR1 SEHNR and CDR2 FQNEAQ (reference sequence). CDR3 length: 17 residues. Trimming left V 3 bases short and J 3 bases short, with 21 bases between. The CDR3 region is CASSFTMKGIDNYEQYF. In DNA, the CDR3 is TGTGCCAGCAGCTTCACGATGAAAGGGATCGACAACTACGAGCAGTACTTC. Full variable domain (remainder filled in from reference TRBV7-9 and TRBJ2-7): DTGVSQNPRHKITKRGQNVTFRCDPISEHNRLYWYRQTLGQGPEFLTYFQNEAQLEKSRLLSDRFSAERPKGSFSTLEIQRTEQGDSAMYLCASSFTMKGIDNYEQYFGPGTRLTVT.

This clonotype turned up a few times. The chain joins TRBV4-3 to TRBJ2-2; a weak D match, TRBD1 (5 bases). Trimming took off 4 bases at V and 5 bases at J, with 5 bases between the two ends. The CDR3 covers 12 residues. Germline CDR1 LGHNA, CDR2 YSLEER. The CDR3 sequence: CASSRQTGELFF. For the CDR3, the DNA is TGCGCCAGCAGCCGACAGACCGGGGAGCTGTTTTTT.

This clonotype was seen just once. The CDR3 bases are TGTGCCAGCAGTGAAGCGGGACTAACCTACGGTGAGCAGTTCTTC. This encodes CASSEAGLTYGEQFF. This rearrangement joins TRBV25-1 to TRBJ2-1, with TRBD2 matching 7 bases. Losses at the gene ends were 2 bases for V and 9 bases for J; bases not matched to a gene: 10. This CDR3 spans 15 amino acids. In germline, CDR1 is MGHDK, CDR2 SYGVNS.

At least ten counts were recorded for this clonotype. This chain links TRBV9 with TRBJ2-1; 16 bases agree with TRBD2. Germline lookup yields CDR1 SGDLS and CDR2 YYNGEE. The CDR3 contains 17 residues. V dropped 0 bases and J dropped 9; count of bases not matched to a gene: 6. The CDR3 spells CASSVVGLAGGQGEQFF. The DNA of the CDR3 is TGTGCCAGCAGCGTAGTGGGACTAGCGGGGGGGCAAGGTGAGCAGTTCTTC.

Only a few counts were recorded for this clonotype. This chain uses TRBV24-1 with TRBJ2-1; 8 bases agree with TRBD2. V was pared by 3 bases and J by 2 bases, with 2 bases of the junction left unmatched. CDR1 and CDR2 (germline): KGHDR, SFDVKD. The CDR3 runs 15 residues. The CDR3 DNA sequence: TGTGCCACCAGTGATAGCGGGAGACCCTACAATGAGCAGTTCTTC. Translation: CATSDSGRPYNEQFF.